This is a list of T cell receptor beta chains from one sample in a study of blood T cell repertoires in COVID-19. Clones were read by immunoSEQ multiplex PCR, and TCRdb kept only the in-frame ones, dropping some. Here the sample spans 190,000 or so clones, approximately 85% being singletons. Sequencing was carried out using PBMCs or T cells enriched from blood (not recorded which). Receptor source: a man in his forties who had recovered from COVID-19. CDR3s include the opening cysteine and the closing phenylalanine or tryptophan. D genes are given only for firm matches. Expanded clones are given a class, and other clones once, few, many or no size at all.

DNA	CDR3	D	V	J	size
TGTGCCAGCAATCTGGGGGCGATCCTGCCCACTGAAGCTTTCTTT	CASNLGAILPTEAFF	-	TRBV2	TRBJ1-1	-
TGTGCCAGCAGTGAGGCCGGGAACTATGGCTACACCTTC	CASSEAGNYGYTF	-	TRBV6-1	TRBJ1-2	-
TGCGCCAGCAGCCTTCTAGCGGGAGACTACAATGAGCAGTTCTTC	CASSLLAGDYNEQFF	TRBD2	TRBV4-1	TRBJ2-1	few
TGTGCCAGCAGCAACCGACAGGGCGGTTCCACTGAAGCTTTCTTT	CASSNRQGGSTEAFF	TRBD1	TRBV6-1	TRBJ1-1	-
TGTGCCAGTAGGGACAGGGCCGCAAATGAAAAACTGTTTTTT	CASRDRAANEKLFF	TRBD1	TRBV19	TRBJ1-4	-
TGTGCCAGTAGTATAGATCCCTCGCGGCGTGGCGAGCAGTTCTTC	CASSIDPSRRGEQFF	-	TRBV19	TRBJ2-1	-
TGCGCCAGCAGTGGAGCGGACAGGGGCTCACCCCTCCACTTT	CASSGADRGSPLHF	TRBD1	TRBV10-1	TRBJ1-6	-
TGTGCCAGCACCCAAATGACAGCTGGAAACACCATATATTTT	CASTQMTAGNTIYF	-	TRBV7-9	TRBJ1-3	-
TGTGCCACCAGCAGCCGCCGGACTAGCTGGTACAATGAGCAGTTCTTC	CATSSRRTSWYNEQFF	TRBD2	TRBV15	TRBJ2-1	-
TGTGCCACCAGCAGAGATAACCCAGGGGACGAGAGGCCCCAGCATTTT	CATSRDNPGDERPQHF	-	TRBV15	TRBJ1-5	once
TGCGCCAGCAGCCCCAGGCAGGGTCAGCCCCAGCATTTT	CASSPRQGQPQHF	-	TRBV4-3	TRBJ1-5	-
TGTGCCAGCAGCTTCAACGGGAAGGGGGCACGGTCACCCCTCCACTTT	CASSFNGKGARSPLHF	TRBD1	TRBV7-6	TRBJ1-6	-
TGCGCCAGCAGCCAAGAGTCGCCAGGGTGGAGTTTAAACACCGGGGAGCTGTTTTTT	CASSQESPGWSLNTGELFF	-	TRBV4-3	TRBJ2-2	-
TGTGCCAGTAGTTTTCGGGCCGTGGGAGGCGAGAAGCAGTACTTC	CASSFRAVGGEKQYF	-	TRBV19	TRBJ2-7	-
TGTGCCTGGAGTTTAGCGAGCAATCAGCCCCAGCATTTT	CAWSLASNQPQHF	-	TRBV30	TRBJ1-5	-
TGTGCCAGCAGCGCACGACAGGGTAGGGCTTTAGGCTACACCTTC	CASSARQGRALGYTF	TRBD1	TRBV9	TRBJ1-2	-
TGTGCCAGCAGCCAAACGGGACAGATGAACACTGAAGCTTTCTTT	CASSQTGQMNTEAFF	TRBD1	TRBV11-2	TRBJ1-1	-
TGTGCCAGCAGTGAGCCGGGACTAGCGTCATTCTTC	CASSEPGLASFF	TRBD2	TRBV27	TRBJ2-1	-
TGTGCCAGCAGCCCTCGGACTAGCGACCACTCTGGGGCCAACGTCCTGACTTTC	CASSPRTSDHSGANVLTF	TRBD2	TRBV7-2	TRBJ2-6	-
TGTGCCAGCAGACCGGGACTAACGAACACCGGGGAGCTGTTTTTT	CASRPGLTNTGELFF	TRBD2	TRBV6-5	TRBJ2-2	-
TGTGCCAGCAGCTTCTCTAGACAGGATCGGGGCTACACCTTC	CASSFSRQDRGYTF	-	TRBV7-2	TRBJ1-2	-
TGTGCCAGCAGCAGACAGGGGGCGAGTGAAAAACTGTTTTTT	CASSRQGASEKLFF	TRBD1	TRBV11-1	TRBJ1-4	-
TGTGCCAGCAGCTCTAGGTTGATAGCGGGAGGTATCCCAGATACGCAGTATTTT	CASSSRLIAGGIPDTQYF	TRBD2	TRBV11-2	TRBJ2-3	few